This TCR beta chain comes out of a study of cytomegalovirus exposure and HLA in healthy donors. Findings and caveats of the study: TCR beta V- and J-gene trimming was later associated with a missense DCLRE1C variant.

Worth noting for this clone: Its antigen is not identified.

Researchers ran the PCR with 60 Vbeta and 13 Jbeta primers. Repertoires were generated with immunoSEQ multiplex PCR, while TCRdb's copy carries only in-frame clones and drops some. The data show some 100,000 clones, roughly 84% seen once. Germline loops: CDR1 SGHKS, CDR2 YYEKEE (reference sequence). V was cut by 1 base and J by 1 base, with 5 bases left in between. This CDR3 comprises 13 residues. The sequence was collected from a young woman in good health and CMV-seronegative. The chain couples TRBV5-5 to TRBJ2-5; D call uncertain. Input material: PBMCs. The CDR3 reads CASSLPIQETQYF. The DNA for the CDR3 is TGTGCCAGCAGCTTGCCAATCCAAGAGACCCAGTACTTC.